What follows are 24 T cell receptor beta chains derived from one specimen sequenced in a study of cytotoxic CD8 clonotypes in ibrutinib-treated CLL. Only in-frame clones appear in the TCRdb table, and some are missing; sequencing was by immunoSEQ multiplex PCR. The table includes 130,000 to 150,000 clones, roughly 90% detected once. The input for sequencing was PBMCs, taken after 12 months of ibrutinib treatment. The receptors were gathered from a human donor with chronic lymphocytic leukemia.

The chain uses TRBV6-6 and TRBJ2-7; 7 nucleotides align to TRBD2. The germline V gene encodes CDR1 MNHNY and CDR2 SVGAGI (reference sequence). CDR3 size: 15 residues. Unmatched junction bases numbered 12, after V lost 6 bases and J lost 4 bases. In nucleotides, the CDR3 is TGTGCCAGCAGCTATGGCGGGAGCGGCTTGTACGAGCAGTACTTC. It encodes CASSYGGSGLYEQYF.

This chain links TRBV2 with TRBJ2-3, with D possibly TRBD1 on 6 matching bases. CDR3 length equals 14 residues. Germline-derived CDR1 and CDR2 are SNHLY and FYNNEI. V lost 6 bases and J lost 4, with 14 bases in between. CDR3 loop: CASSLTTGADTQYF. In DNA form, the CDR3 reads TGTGCCAGCAGCTTAACGACAGGTGCAGATACGCAGTATTTT.

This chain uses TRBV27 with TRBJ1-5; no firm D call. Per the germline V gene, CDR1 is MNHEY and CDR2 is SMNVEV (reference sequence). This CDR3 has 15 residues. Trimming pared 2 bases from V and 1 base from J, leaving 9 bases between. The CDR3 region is CASSLAALSNQPQHF. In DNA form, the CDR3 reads TGTGCCAGCAGTTTAGCAGCCCTAAGCAATCAGCCCCAGCATTTT.

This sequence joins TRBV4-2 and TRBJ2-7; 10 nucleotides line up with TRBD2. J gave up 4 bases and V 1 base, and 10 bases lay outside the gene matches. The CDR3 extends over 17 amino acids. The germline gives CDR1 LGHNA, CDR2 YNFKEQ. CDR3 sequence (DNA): TGTGCCAGCAGCCAAGCGGTAATAGCGGGAGGTCTGTACGAGCAGTACTTC. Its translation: CASSQAVIAGGLYEQYF.

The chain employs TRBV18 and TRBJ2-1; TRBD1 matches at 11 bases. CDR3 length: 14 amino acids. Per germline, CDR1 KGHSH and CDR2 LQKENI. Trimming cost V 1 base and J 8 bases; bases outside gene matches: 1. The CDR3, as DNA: TGTGCCAGCTCACCACGGACAGGGGGCCATGAGCAGTTCTTC. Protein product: CASSPRTGGHEQFF.

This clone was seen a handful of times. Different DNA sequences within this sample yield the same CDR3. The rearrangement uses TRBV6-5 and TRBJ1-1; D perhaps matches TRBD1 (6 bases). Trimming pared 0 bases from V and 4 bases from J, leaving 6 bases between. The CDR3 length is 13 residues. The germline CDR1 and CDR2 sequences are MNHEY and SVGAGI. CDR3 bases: TGTGCCAGCAGTTACTCAGGGGGCACTGAAGCTTTCTTT. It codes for CASSYSGGTEAFF.

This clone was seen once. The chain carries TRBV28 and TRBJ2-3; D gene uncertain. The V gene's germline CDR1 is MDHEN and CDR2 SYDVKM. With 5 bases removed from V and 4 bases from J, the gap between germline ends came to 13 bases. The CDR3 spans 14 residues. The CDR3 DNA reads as TGTGCCAGCAGTCGCCCTTCGGGCCCAGATACGCAGTATTTT. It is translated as CASSRPSGPDTQYF.

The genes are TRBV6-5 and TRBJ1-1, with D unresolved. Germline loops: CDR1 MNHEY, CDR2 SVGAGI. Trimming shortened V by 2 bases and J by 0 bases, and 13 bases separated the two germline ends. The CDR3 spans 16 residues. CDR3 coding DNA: TGTGCCAGCAGTTACAAGTCGGCTGGGTTGAACACTGAAGCTTTCTTT. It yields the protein CASSYKSAGLNTEAFF.

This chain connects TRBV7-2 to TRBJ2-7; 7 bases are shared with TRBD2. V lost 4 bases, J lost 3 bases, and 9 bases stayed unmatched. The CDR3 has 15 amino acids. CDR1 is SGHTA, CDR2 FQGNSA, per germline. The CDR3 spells CASSSLAGVGYEQYF. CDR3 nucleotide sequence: TGTGCCAGCAGCTCCTTGGCGGGAGTGGGCTACGAGCAGTACTTC.

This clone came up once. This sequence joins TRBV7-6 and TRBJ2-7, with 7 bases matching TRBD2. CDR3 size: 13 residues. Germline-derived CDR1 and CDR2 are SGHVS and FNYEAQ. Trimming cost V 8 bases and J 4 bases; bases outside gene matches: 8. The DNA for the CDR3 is TGTGCCAGCGGGAGGGGCAAGGGGTACGAGCAGTACTTC. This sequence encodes CASGRGKGYEQYF.

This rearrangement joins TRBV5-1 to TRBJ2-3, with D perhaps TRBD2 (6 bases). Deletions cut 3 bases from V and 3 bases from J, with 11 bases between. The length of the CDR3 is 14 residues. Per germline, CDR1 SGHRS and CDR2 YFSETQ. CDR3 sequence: CASSSDYITDTQYF. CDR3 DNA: TGCGCCAGCAGCTCGGACTATATTACAGATACGCAGTATTTT.

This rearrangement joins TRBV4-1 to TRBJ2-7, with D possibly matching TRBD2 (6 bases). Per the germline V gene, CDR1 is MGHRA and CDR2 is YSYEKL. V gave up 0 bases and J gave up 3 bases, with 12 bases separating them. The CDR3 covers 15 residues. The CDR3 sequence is CASSQDLSGYYEQYF. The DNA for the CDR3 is TGCGCCAGCAGCCAAGATCTGAGCGGGTACTACGAGCAGTACTTC.

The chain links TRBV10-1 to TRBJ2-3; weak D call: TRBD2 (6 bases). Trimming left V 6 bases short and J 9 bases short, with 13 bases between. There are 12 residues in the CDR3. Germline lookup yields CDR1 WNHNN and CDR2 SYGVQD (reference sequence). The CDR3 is CASSEVAETQYF. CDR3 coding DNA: TGCGCCAGCAGCGAGGTAGCGGAAACGCAGTATTTT.

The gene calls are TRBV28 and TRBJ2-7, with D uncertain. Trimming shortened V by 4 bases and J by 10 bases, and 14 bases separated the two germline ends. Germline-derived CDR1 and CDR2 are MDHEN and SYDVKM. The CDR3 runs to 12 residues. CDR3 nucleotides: TGTGCCAGCAGTTCCAAAGGTCAGGTACAGTACTTC. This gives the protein CASSSKGQVQYF.

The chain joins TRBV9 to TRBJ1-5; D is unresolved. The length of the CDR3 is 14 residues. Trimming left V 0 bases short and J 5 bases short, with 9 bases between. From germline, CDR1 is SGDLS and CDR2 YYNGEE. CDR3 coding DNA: TGTGCCAGCAGCGTAGGTACAGACTATCAGCCCCAGCATTTT. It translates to CASSVGTDYQPQHF.

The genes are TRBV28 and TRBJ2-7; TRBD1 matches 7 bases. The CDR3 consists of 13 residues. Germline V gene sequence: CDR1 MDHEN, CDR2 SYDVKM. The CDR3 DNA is TGTTGCGCAGGGACACAGGGGACCTACGAGCAGTACTTC. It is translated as CCAGTQGTYEQYF. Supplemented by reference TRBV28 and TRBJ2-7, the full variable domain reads DVKVTQSSRYLVKRTGEKVFLECVQDMDHENMFWYRQDPGLGLRLIYFSYDVKMKEKGDIPEGYSVSREKKERFSLILESASTNQTSMYLCCAGTQGTYEQYFGPGTRLTVT.

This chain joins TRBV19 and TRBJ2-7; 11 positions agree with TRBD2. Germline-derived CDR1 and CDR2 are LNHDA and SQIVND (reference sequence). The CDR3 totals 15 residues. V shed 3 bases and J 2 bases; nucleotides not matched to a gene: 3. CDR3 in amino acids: CASSIKLAGAYEQYF. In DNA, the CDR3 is TGTGCCAGTAGTATTAAACTAGCGGGAGCCTACGAGCAGTACTTC. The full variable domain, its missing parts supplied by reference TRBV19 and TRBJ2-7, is DGGITQSPKYLFRKEGQNVTLSCEQNLNHDAMYWYRQDPGQGLRLIYYSQIVNDFQKGDIAEGYSVSREKKESFPLTVTSAQKNPTAFYLCASSIKLAGAYEQYFGPGTRLTVT.

The CDR3 reads CASSSREFSYEQYF. CDR3 coding DNA: TGTGCCAGCAGTTCACGGGAGTTTTCCTACGAGCAGTACTTC. The rearrangement uses TRBV6-5 and TRBJ2-7; weak D call: TRBD2 (6 bases). CDR1 and CDR2 from the germline V gene are MNHEY and SVGAGI. This CDR3 has 14 amino acids. Trimming stripped 4 bases from V and 1 base from J, with 11 bases between.

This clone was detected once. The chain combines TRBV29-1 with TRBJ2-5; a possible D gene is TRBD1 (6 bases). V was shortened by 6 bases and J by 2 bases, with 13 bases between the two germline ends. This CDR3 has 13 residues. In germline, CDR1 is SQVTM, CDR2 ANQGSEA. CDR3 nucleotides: TGCAGCGTCGCTAAGGACAGTCAAGAGACCCAGTACTTC. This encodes CSVAKDSQETQYF.

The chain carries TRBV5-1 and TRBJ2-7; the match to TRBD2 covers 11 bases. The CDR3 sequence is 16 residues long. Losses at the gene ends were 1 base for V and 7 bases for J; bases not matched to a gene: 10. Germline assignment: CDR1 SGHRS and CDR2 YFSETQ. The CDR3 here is CASSLWTSGFLGEQYF. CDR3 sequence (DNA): TGCGCCAGCAGCTTGTGGACTAGCGGGTTCCTGGGAGAGCAGTACTTC.

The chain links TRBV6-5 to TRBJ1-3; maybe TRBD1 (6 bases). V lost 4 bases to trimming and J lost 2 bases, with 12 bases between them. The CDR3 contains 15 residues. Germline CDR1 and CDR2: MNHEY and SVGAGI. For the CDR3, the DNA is TGTGCCAGCAGTTTGGACAGTGATACTGGAAACACCATATATTTT. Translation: CASSLDSDTGNTIYF.

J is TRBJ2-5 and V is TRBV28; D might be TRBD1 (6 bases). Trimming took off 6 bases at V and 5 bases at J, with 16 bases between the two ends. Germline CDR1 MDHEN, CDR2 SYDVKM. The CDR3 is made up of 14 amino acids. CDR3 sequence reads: CASSYRVVVETQYF. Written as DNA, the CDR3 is TGTGCCAGCAGCTACAGGGTAGTGGTGGAGACCCAGTACTTC.

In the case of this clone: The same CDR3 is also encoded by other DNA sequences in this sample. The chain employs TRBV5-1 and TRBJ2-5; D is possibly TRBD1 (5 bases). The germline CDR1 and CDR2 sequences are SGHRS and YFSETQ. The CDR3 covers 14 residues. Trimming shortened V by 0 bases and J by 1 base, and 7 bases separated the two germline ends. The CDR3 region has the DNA TGCGCCAGCAGCTTGGGGCAGGGCCAAGAGACCCAGTACTTC. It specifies CASSLGQGQETQYF. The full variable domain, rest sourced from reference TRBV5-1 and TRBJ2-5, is KAGVTQTPRYLIKTRGQQVTLSCSPISGHRSVSWYQQTPGQGLQFLFEYFSETQRNKGNFPGRFSGRQFSNSRSEMNVSTLELGDSALYLCASSLGQGQETQYFGPGTRLLVL.

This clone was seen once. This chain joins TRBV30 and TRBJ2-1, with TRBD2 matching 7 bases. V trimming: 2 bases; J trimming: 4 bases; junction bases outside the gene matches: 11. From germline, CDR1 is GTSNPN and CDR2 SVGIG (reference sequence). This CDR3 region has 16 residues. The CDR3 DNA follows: TGTGCCTGGAGTTCTCCAGGACTAGGAGAATACAATGAGCAGTTCTTC. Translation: CAWSSPGLGEYNEQFF.